This T cell receptor beta chain emerged from a study of shared clonotypes between healthy human individuals. Turning to the study itself: Each donor's CD8 memory used one plate, CD8 naive two, each CD4 subset three. Study outcomes and limitations: Larger estimated richness was generally seen in naive subsets than in memory subsets.

Each donor was a Caucasian adult residing in Nashville, Tennessee. In the CD4+ fraction, cells were divided into CD45RA+ naive and CD45RA-negative memory subsets. Concerning this clone itself: Its specificity is unknown.

The assay was immunoSEQ multiplex PCR, and TCRdb's table has in-frame clones only and misses some. The table includes millions of clones, more than 80% detected once. The CDR3 covers 14 residues. Germline CDR1 and CDR2: SGHRS and YFSETQ. V lost 2 bases, J lost 6 bases, and 14 bases lay in between. The chain carries TRBV5-1 and TRBJ1-1; D gene ambiguous. The source is a man aged 18 to 35 in good health. The source material was naive CD4+ T cells sorted from blood. Documented subset: CD45RA+ positively selected. CDR3 in DNA: TGCGCCAGCAGCTTTCCCTCGCCGGGAGCTGAAGCTTTCTTT. Its protein product is CASSFPSPGAEAFF.